A single sample gave rise to the 27 T cell receptor beta chains below, sequenced in a study of cytomegalovirus exposure and HLA in healthy donors. Both 60 Vbeta primers and 13 Jbeta primers went into the PCR. Here immunoSEQ multiplex PCR was the method, and the copy in TCRdb shows in-frame clones only, minus some. The sample carries fewer than 55,000 clones, roughly 72% recorded once. The sample comprised PBMCs. The source of these receptors is a woman aged 50 to 60 in good health and CMV-seropositive.

This chain joins TRBV5-1 and TRBJ2-5, with 11 positions matching TRBD2. CDR1 and CDR2 from the germline V gene are SGHRS and YFSETQ. The CDR3 runs 18 residues. Trimming took 7 bases from V and 1 from J; bases not matched to a gene: 15. CDR3 DNA sequence: TGCGCCAGCGCCAAATACCTGGGGACTAGCGGCTCCCAAGAGACCCAGTACTTC. It specifies CASAKYLGTSGSQETQYF.

The chain combines TRBV7-9 with TRBJ2-7; tentatively, D is TRBD2 (7 bases). The germline V gene has CDR1 SEHNR and CDR2 FQNEAQ (reference sequence). CDR3 size: 15 residues. Trimming took off 5 bases at V and 2 bases at J, with 16 bases between the two ends. The CDR3 region has the DNA TGTGCCAGCAGCAGGGGGGGTGTGGGAACCTACGAGCAGTACTTC. Its protein is CASSRGGVGTYEQYF.

The chain employs TRBV7-8 and TRBJ1-1; TRBD1 is a possible D gene (5 bases). CDR3 length: 14 residues. Trimming removed 5 bases at V and 1 base at J, with 11 bases between. Germline CDR1 is SGHVS and CDR2 is FQNEAQ. In DNA form, the CDR3 reads TGTGCCAGCAGCGAAAGGGGCCGGAACACTGAAGCTTTCTTT. It yields the protein CASSERGRNTEAFF.

This clone has just a few counts. CDR3 protein: CASSPLSMASNEKLFF. CDR3 sequence (DNA): TGTGCCAGCTCACCACTATCGATGGCATCTAATGAAAAACTGTTTTTT. V and J are TRBV18 and TRBJ1-4, with D unclear. CDR3 length equals 16 residues. V lost 1 base, J lost 3 bases, and 12 bases lay in between. Germline V gene lookup returns CDR1 KGHSH and CDR2 LQKENI.

The chain links TRBV19 to TRBJ2-3, with TRBD2 identical over 13 bases. Germline CDR1 LNHDA, CDR2 SQIVND (reference sequence). The CDR3 has 17 residues. V was pared by 3 bases and J by 5 bases, with 8 bases of the junction left unmatched. CDR3 loop: CASSIPGLAGEGDTQYF. As DNA, the CDR3 is TGTGCCAGTAGTATCCCCGGACTAGCGGGAGAGGGAGATACGCAGTATTTT.

The chain recombines TRBV4-1 with TRBJ2-1; 8 nucleotides align to TRBD2. This CDR3 is 15 amino acids long. V shed 1 base, J shed 4 bases, and the junction held 3 bases outside the gene matches. Germline values: CDR1 MGHRA, CDR2 YSYEKL. This chain's CDR3 is CASSQGVAGYNEQFF. The CDR3 nucleotides read TGCGCCAGCAGCCAAGGAGTAGCGGGGTACAATGAGCAGTTCTTC.

This clone was counted only a few times. The V call is TRBV7-7, the J call TRBJ2-5, with D tentatively TRBD1 (7 bases). The CDR3 runs to 16 residues. With 2 bases removed from V and 3 bases from J, the gap between germline ends came to 16 bases. Per the germline V gene, CDR1 is SSHAT and CDR2 is FNYEAQ (reference sequence). The CDR3: CASSLIGGTEKETQYF. The CDR3 region has the DNA TGTGCCAGCAGCTTAATCGGCGGGACAGAGAAAGAGACCCAGTACTTC.

This chain uses TRBV5-4 with TRBJ2-3; unclear D gene. CDR1 SGHNT and CDR2 YYREEE come from the germline V gene (reference sequence). The V gene lost 1 base and the J gene lost 3 bases, with 6 bases spanning the gap. This CDR3 has 13 amino acids. This chain's CDR3 is CASSLTQTDTQYF. In DNA, the CDR3 is TGTGCCAGCAGCTTGACACAAACAGATACGCAGTATTTT.

The CDR3 sequence: CASSGRSGGPMNTGELFF. The CDR3 DNA follows: TGCGCCAGCAGCGGACGGAGCGGGGGGCCGATGAACACCGGGGAGCTGTTTTTT. The chain joins TRBV4-1 to TRBJ2-2; 9 nucleotides agree with TRBD2. Per germline, CDR1 MGHRA and CDR2 YSYEKL. After removal of 5 bases from V and 1 base from J, the junction contained 11 bases not matched to a gene. This CDR3 is built from 18 residues.

This clone was detected ten times or more. The chain joins TRBV28 to TRBJ2-7; 10 bases are shared with TRBD1. Unmatched junction bases numbered 5, after V lost 6 bases and J lost 0 bases. The length of the CDR3 is 15 residues. CDR1 and CDR2 (germline): MDHEN, SYDVKM. Here the CDR3 reads CASSSGTGDSYEQYF. The CDR3 nucleotides are TGTGCCAGCAGCTCCGGGACAGGGGACTCCTACGAGCAGTACTTC.

This clone has a single count. CDR3 sequence: CASSPREGHGELFF. Here the CDR3 DNA reads TGTGCCAGCAGTCCTAGGGAGGGTCACGGGGAGCTGTTTTTT. The chain has TRBV7-2 and TRBJ2-2, with TRBD2 matching over 7 bases. CDR3 length: 14 residues. The V gene's germline CDR1 is SGHTA and CDR2 FQGNSA. V lost 6 bases to trimming and J lost 7 bases; unmatched junction nucleotides: 8.

This CDR3 reads CASSLGRLPAGDTQYF. For the CDR3, the DNA is TGTGCCAGCAGCTTAGGGCGACTCCCCGCCGGGGATACGCAGTATTTT. The chain couples TRBV11-2 to TRBJ2-3; the D is unclear. CDR3 length: 16 amino acids. Trimming pared 1 base from V and 6 bases from J, leaving 17 bases between. Germline V gives CDR1 SGHAT, CDR2 FQNNGV.

The rearrangement joins TRBV11-3 to TRBJ2-5; D may be TRBD1 (6 bases). The CDR3 is 13 amino acids. Trimming shortened V by 5 bases and J by 5 bases, and 12 bases separated the two germline ends. Germline V gives CDR1 SGHNT, CDR2 YENEEA. CDR3 sequence reads: CASSVGQSETQYF. In DNA, the CDR3 is TGTGCCAGCAGCGTCGGACAGTCGGAGACCCAGTACTTC. Looking up the rest from reference TRBV11-3 and TRBJ2-5 gives the full variable domain: EAGVVQSPRYKIIEKKQPVAFWCNPISGHNTLYWYLQNLGQGPELLIRYENEEAVDDSQLPKDRFSAERLKGVDSTLKIQPAELGDSAVYLCASSVGQSETQYFGPGTRLLVL.

This chain joins TRBV7-9 and TRBJ2-5; TRBD2 is a possible D gene (6 bases). There are 15 residues in the CDR3. CDR1 SEHNR and CDR2 FQNEAQ come from the germline V gene (reference sequence). V lost 3 bases and J lost 3, with 14 bases in between. The CDR3 coding sequence is TGTGCCAGCAGCTTCCTTTTGGGGGGAAAAGAGACCCAGTACTTC. It yields the protein CASSFLLGGKETQYF.

V and J are TRBV5-6 and TRBJ2-4; 8 bases are a match to TRBD1. This CDR3 comprises 13 residues. Germline assignment: CDR1 SGHDT and CDR2 YYEEEE. Germline trimming cut 4 bases from V and 9 bases from J; bases unmatched to any gene: 6. Here the CDR3 reads CASSPRDRSIQYF. DNA of the CDR3: TGTGCCAGCAGCCCACGGGACAGGAGCATTCAGTACTTC.

This clone was detected a few times. The rearrangement joins TRBV18 to TRBJ2-7, with a tentative D call TRBD1 (6 bases). Between the trimmed V and J ends, which lost 2 bases and 0 bases, there was a span of 11 bases. Looked up from germline, CDR1 is KGHSH and CDR2 is LQKENI. This CDR3 is built from 15 residues. CDR3 sequence: CASSPNRAISYEQYF. The CDR3 DNA follows: TGTGCCAGCTCACCAAACAGGGCCATCTCCTACGAGCAGTACTTC.

This clone was detected once. This chain uses TRBV29-1 with TRBJ2-1, with D possibly TRBD2 on 5 matching bases. The germline CDR1 and CDR2 sequences are SQVTM and ANQGSEA. This CDR3 has 12 residues. V lost 6 bases, J lost 4 bases, and 10 bases lay in between. CDR3 amino acids: CSVQLVYNEQFF. CDR3 DNA sequence: TGCAGCGTCCAACTAGTTTACAATGAGCAGTTCTTC.

V and J are TRBV5-6 and TRBJ1-4, with no clear D. Trimming took off 2 bases at V and 6 bases at J, with 8 bases between the two ends. The CDR3 spans 13 residues. Germline values: CDR1 SGHDT, CDR2 YYEEEE. The CDR3 loop is CASSFREDEKLFF. CDR3 DNA sequence: TGTGCCAGCAGCTTTCGTGAGGATGAAAAACTGTTTTTT.

This chain uses TRBV7-8 with TRBJ2-7; 10 positions match TRBD2. Unmatched junction bases numbered 2, after V lost 7 bases and J lost 2 bases. The germline V gene encodes CDR1 SGHVS and CDR2 FQNEAQ. CDR3 length equals 13 residues. The CDR3 nucleotides read TGTGCCAGCACTAGCGGGGGCACCTACGAGCAGTACTTC. Protein sequence: CASTSGGTYEQYF. The variable domain in full, completed from reference TRBV7-8 and TRBJ2-7, reads GAGVSQSPRYKVAKRGQDVALRCDPISGHVSLFWYQQALGQGPEFLTYFQNEAQLDKSGLPSDRFFAERPEGSVSTLKIQRTQQEDSAVYLCASTSGGTYEQYFGPGTRLTVT.

The CDR3 region is CASSSTFTGPLGNEQFF. The CDR3 DNA is TGTGCCAGCAGCTCCACATTTACAGGGCCACTTGGGAATGAGCAGTTCTTC. J is TRBJ2-1 and V is TRBV7-9, with D perhaps matching TRBD1 (6 bases). The CDR3 totals 17 residues. Trimming shortened V by 4 bases and J by 7 bases, and 23 bases separated the two germline ends. Per germline, CDR1 SEHNR and CDR2 FQNEAQ (reference sequence).

This clone was found once. The rearrangement joins TRBV7-2 to TRBJ1-2; 7 bases agree with TRBD1. CDR3 length: 13 amino acids. J gave up 6 bases and V 5 bases, and 6 bases lay outside the gene matches. The V gene's germline CDR1 is SGHTA and CDR2 FQGNSA. The CDR3 loop is CASSEDRLNGYTF. CDR3 bases: TGTGCCAGCAGCGAGGACAGGTTAAATGGCTACACCTTC.

The chain has TRBV15 and TRBJ2-3, with 7 bases matching TRBD2. CDR1 is LNHNV and CDR2 is YYDKDF in the germline V gene (reference sequence). The CDR3 runs to 16 residues. V lost 1 base to trimming and J lost 1 base; unmatched junction nucleotides: 5. The CDR3 DNA reads as TGTGCCACCAGCAGAGTCCCAGCGGGACGCACAGATACGCAGTATTTT. Amino acid sequence: CATSRVPAGRTDTQYF. Full variable domain (remainder filled in from reference TRBV15 and TRBJ2-3): DAMVIQNPRYQVTQFGKPVTLSCSQTLNHNVMYWYQQKSSQAPKLLFHYYDKDFNNEADTPDNFQSRRPNTSFCFLDIRSPGLGDTAMYLCATSRVPAGRTDTQYFGPGTRLTVL.

The V gene is TRBV28, the J gene TRBJ2-5; 9 nucleotides match TRBD2. The J call may be faulty, since TRBJ2-7 better matches the DNA end. Germline V gene sequence: CDR1 MDHEN, CDR2 SYDVKM. The CDR3 consists of 15 residues. CDR3 residues: CASSSPAGGAHEQYF. The CDR3 nucleotides are TGTGCCAGCAGTTCGCCTGCGGGAGGGGCCCACGAGCAGTACTTC.

This clone came up a few times. The rearrangement uses TRBV28 and TRBJ2-5; perhaps TRBD2 as D (5 bases). The CDR3 totals 13 residues. Germline V lookup: CDR1 MDHEN, CDR2 SYDVKM. With 5 bases removed from V and 4 bases from J, the gap between germline ends came to 11 bases. In DNA, the CDR3 is TGTGCCAGCAGTGGCGTGGCGGGAGAGACCCAGTACTTC. It translates to CASSGVAGETQYF.

This sequence joins TRBV11-3 and TRBJ2-1; D remains ambiguous. Trimming left V 5 bases short and J 6 bases short, with 14 bases between. Germline V gives CDR1 SGHNT, CDR2 YENEEA. The CDR3 runs 14 residues. The CDR3: CASSARSGGNEQFF. The CDR3 DNA reads TGTGCCAGCAGCGCCCGCTCGGGTGGCAATGAGCAGTTCTTC.

The sample holds a few counts of this clone. The chain employs TRBV9 and TRBJ2-5, with TRBD2 matching over 7 bases. The junction had 6 bases not matched to a gene; V was cut back by 2 bases and J by 2 bases. The CDR3 runs to 15 residues. Germline CDR1 and CDR2: SGDLS and YYNGEE. The CDR3 nucleotides are TGTGCCAGCAGCGTCGGAGCGGGGCTACAAGAGACCCAGTACTTC. Translation: CASSVGAGLQETQYF. The full variable domain, its missing parts supplied by reference TRBV9 and TRBJ2-5, is DSGVTQTPKHLITATGQRVTLRCSPRSGDLSVYWYQQSLDQGLQFLIQYYNGEERAKGNILERFSAQQFPDLHSELNLSSLELGDSALYFCASSVGAGLQETQYFGPGTRLLVL.

The J gene is TRBJ1-6, the V gene TRBV15; D is unresolved. The germline V and J ends were trimmed by 5 bases and 7 bases, with 15 bases remaining between them. This CDR3 is 15 amino acids long. Germline loops: CDR1 LNHNV, CDR2 YYDKDF (reference sequence). Here the CDR3 DNA reads TGTGCCACCAGCGGCCGGACTAACGGGAATTCACCCCTCCACTTT. This sequence encodes CATSGRTNGNSPLHF.